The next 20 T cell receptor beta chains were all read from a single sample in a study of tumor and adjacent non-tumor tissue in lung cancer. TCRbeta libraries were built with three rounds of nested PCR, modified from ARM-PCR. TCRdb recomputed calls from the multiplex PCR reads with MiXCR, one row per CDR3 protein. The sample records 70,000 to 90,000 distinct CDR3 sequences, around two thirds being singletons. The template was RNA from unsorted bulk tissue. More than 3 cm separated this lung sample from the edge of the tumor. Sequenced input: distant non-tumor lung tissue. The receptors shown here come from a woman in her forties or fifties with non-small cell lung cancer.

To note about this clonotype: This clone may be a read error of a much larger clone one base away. The CDR3 bases are TGTGCCAGCAGTGTGAGGGCAGGCGGGCTTAGTGAGCAGTACTTC. Translation: CASSVRAGGLSEQYF. The rearrangement joins TRBV6-5 to TRBJ2-1, with D possibly TRBD2 on 5 matching bases. The end of the DNA aligns better with TRBJ2-7, so the J call may be wrong. Per the germline V gene, CDR1 is MNHEY and CDR2 is SVGAGI. The CDR3 covers 15 residues.

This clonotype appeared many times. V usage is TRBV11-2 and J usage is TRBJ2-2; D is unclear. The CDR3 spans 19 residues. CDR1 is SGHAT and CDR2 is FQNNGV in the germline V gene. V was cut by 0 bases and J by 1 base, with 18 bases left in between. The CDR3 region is CASSLDPEWSLQNTGELFF. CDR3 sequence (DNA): TGTGCCAGCAGCTTAGACCCGGAGTGGAGCCTACAGAACACCGGGGAGCTGTTTTTT.

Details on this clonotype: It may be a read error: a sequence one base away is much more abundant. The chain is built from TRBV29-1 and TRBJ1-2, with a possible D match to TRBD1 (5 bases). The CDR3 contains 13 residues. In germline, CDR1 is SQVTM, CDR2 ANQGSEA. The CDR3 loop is CSTEPDWGYSYTF. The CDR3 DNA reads TGCAGCACCGAACCAGATTGGGGCTATAGCTACACCTTC.

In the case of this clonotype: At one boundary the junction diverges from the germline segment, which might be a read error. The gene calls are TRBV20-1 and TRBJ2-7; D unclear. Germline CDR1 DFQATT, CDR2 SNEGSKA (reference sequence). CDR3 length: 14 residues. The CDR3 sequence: CSASREGTRYEQYF. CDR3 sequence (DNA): TGCAGTGCTAGCCGAGAAGGCACACGCTACGAGCAATACTTC.

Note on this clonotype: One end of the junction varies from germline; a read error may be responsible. The CDR3 loop reads CTSSLDKGLASIDTQYF. The CDR3 bases are TGTACCAGCAGCTTAGATAAGGGACTAGCCTCCATAGATACGCAGTATTTT. This sequence joins TRBV11-2 and TRBJ2-3; 9 nucleotides align to TRBD2. The CDR3 spans 17 residues. Per germline, CDR1 SGHAT and CDR2 FQNNGV.

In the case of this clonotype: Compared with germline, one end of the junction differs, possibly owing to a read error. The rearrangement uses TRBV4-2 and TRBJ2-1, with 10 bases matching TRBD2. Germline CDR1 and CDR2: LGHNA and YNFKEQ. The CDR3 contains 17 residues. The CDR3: CASSYDSASGSLYEQFF. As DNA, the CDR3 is TGTGCCAGCAGCTATGATTCGGCTAGCGGGAGTTTGTATGAGCAGTTTTTC.

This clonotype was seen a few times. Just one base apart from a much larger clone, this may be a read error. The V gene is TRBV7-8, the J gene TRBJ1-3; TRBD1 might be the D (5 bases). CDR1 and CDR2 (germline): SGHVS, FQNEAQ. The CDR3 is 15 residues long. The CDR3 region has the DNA TGTGTCAGCAGCTTGACAGAAAACTCTGGAAACACCATATATTTT. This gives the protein CVSSLTENSGNTIYF.

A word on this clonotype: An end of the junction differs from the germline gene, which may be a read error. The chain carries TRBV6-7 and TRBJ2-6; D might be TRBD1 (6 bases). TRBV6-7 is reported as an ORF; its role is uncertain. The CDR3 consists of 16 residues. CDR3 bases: TGTGCCAGCAGTTATAGAGAAAAAAAGGGGGACAACGTCCTGACTTTC. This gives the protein CASSYREKKGDNVLTF.

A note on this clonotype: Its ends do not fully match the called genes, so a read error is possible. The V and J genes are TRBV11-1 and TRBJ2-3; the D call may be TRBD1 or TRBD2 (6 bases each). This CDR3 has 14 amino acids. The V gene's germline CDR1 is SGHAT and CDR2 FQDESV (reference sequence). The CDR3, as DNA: TGTGCCAGTAGCATAGCTACAGGGACTGATAGGCAGTATTTT. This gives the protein CASSIATGTDRQYF.

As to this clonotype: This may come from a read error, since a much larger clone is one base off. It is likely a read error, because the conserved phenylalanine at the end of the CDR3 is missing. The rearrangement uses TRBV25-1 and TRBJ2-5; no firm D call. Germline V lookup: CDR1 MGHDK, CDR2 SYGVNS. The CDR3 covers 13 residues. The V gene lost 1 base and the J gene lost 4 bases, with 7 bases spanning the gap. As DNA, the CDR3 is TGTGCCAGCAGTGAATCACCGATAGAGACCCAGTACTTA. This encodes CASSESPIETQYL.

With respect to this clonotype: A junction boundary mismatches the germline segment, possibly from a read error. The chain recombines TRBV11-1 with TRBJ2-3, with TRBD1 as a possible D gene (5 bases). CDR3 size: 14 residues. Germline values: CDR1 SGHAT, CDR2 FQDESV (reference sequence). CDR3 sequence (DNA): TGTGCCAGCAGCTTAGCTACCGAGACAGATACGCAATATTTT. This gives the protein CASSLATETDTQYF.

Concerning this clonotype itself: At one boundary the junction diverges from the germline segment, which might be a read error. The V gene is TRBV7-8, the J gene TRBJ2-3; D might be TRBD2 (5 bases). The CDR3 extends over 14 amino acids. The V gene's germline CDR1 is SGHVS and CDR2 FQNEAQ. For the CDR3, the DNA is TGTGCCAGCAGATTAGTGGGGAGTACAGATACGCAGTATTTT. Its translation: CASRLVGSTDTQYF.

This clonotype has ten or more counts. The CDR3 DNA follows: TGCAGTGCACTGAGCGGGAGAGGTTTTTACAATGAGCAGTTCTTC. This sequence encodes CSALSGRGFYNEQFF. The chain joins TRBV20-1 to TRBJ2-1, with 8 bases lining up with TRBD2. Trimming cost V 6 bases and J 4 bases; bases outside gene matches: 11. Germline V CDR1 and CDR2: DFQATT, SNEGSKA (reference sequence). CDR3 length: 15 residues.

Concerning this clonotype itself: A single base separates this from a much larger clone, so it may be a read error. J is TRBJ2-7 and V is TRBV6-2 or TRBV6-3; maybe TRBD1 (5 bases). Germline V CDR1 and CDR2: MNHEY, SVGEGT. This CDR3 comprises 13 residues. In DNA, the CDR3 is TGTGGCAGCAGTTACAGGCAGCCCTACGAGCAGTACTTC. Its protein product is CGSSYRQPYEQYF.

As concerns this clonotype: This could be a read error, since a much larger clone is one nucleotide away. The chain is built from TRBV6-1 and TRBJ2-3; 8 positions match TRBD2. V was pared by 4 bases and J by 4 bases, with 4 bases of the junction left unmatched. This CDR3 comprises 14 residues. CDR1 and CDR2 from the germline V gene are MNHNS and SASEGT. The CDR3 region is CASSGTSGADTQYF. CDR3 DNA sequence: TGTGCCAGCAGTGGTACTAGCGGTGCAGATACGCAGTATTTT.

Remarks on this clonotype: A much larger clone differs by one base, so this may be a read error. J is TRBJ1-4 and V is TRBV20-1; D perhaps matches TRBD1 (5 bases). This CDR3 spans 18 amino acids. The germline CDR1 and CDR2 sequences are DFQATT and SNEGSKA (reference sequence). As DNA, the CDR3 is TGCAGTGCTAGTCCCCTCGGGACCTCACTGGGAACTAATGAAAAACAGTTTTTT. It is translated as CSASPLGTSLGTNEKQFF.

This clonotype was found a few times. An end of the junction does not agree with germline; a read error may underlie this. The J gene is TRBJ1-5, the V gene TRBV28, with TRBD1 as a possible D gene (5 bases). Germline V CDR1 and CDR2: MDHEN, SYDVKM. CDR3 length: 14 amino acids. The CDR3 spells CASSSGGSDQPQHF. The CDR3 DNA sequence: TGTGCCAGTAGTTCGGGGGGGAGCGATCAGCCCCAGCATTTT.

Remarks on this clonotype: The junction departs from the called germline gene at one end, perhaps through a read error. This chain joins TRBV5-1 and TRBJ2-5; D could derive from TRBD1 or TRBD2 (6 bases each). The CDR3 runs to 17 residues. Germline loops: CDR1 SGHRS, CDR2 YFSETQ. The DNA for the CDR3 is TGCTCCAGCAGCCCTTTCGGGGGCGGGCCCTCTGGGGAGACCCAGTATTTC. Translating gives CSSSPFGGGPSGETQYF.

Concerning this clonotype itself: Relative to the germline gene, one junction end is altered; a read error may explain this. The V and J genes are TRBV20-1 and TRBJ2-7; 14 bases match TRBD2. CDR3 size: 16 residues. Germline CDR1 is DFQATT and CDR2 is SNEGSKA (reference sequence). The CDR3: CSTKPGTSGGPYEQYF. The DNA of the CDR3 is TGCAGTACTAAACCCGGGACTAGCGGGGGTCCCTATGAGCAGTACTTC.

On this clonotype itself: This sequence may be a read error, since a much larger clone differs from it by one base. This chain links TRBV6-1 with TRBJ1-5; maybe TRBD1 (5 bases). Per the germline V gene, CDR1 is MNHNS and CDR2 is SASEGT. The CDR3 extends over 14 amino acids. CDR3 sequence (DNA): TGTGACAGCAGTCATGCGGGGGACAATCAGCCCCAGCATTTT. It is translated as CDSSHAGDNQPQHF.